The text below deals with one T cell receptor (beta chain). Random hexamers were used to reverse transcribe an amount of 0.5 to 1 ug RNA. TCRdb processed the immunoSEQ multiplex PCR reads anew with MiXCR; each CDR3 protein has one entry. Found here are 90,000 to 150,000 distinct CDR3 sequences, 92% of them singletons; the top ten hold over 0.1%. These data belong to a study of CD8 T cells in Susac syndrome. The sequenced sample consisted of CD8+ T cells from PBMCs. The receptor comes from a human donor in good health.

The CDR3 nucleotides read TGCGCCAGCAGCTCGGAAGGGAGCTCCTATAATTCACCCCTCCACTTT. This codes for CASSSEGSSYNSPLHF. The chain is built from TRBV5-1 and TRBJ1-6; D is undetermined. Trimming removed 3 bases from V and 0 bases from J, with 10 bases in between. CDR1 is SGHRS and CDR2 is YFSETQ in the germline V gene. The CDR3 extends over 16 amino acids.